The next 18 T cell receptor beta chains were all read from a single sample in a study of cytomegalovirus exposure and HLA in healthy donors. PCR used 60 Vbeta primers and 13 Jbeta primers. Libraries were prepared by immunoSEQ multiplex PCR; TCRdb keeps only in-frame clonotypes and omits some of them. Of around 230,000 clones listed, about four fifths were seen once; the top ten hold around 6%. Sequences were obtained from PBMCs. The receptors derive from a man aged 35-49 years in good health and CMV-seropositive.

This sequence joins TRBV6-1 and TRBJ1-5; 9 nucleotides agree with TRBD1. Losses at the gene ends were 2 bases for V and 4 bases for J; bases not matched to a gene: 6. Germline values: CDR1 MNHNS, CDR2 SASEGT. The CDR3 has 16 residues. For the CDR3, the DNA is TGTGCCAGCAGTGAAAAACCTGGACAGGGGAATCAGCCCCAGCATTTT. Its translation is CASSEKPGQGNQPQHF.

V is TRBV6-5 and J is TRBJ2-7; D is possibly TRBD2 (6 bases). The CDR3 extends over 14 amino acids. The V end was cut by 4 bases, the J end by 3 bases, with 13 bases between. Germline values: CDR1 MNHEY, CDR2 SVGAGI. In DNA, the CDR3 is TGTGCCAGCAGTTCCTCGCCGGGGGACTACGAGCAGTACGTC. Its protein is CASSSSPGDYEQYV.

The sample holds one count of this clone. The chain links TRBV30 to TRBJ1-4; D gene unclear. Germline assignment: CDR1 GTSNPN and CDR2 SVGIG (reference sequence). The CDR3 sequence is 14 residues long. V lost 0 bases and J lost 0, with 5 bases in between. The CDR3 loop reads CAWSVTATNEKLFF. Here the CDR3 DNA reads TGTGCCTGGAGTGTTACAGCAACTAATGAAAAACTGTTTTTT.

V is TRBV10-1 and J is TRBJ2-5; TRBD1 agrees at 8 bases. With 3 bases clipped from V and 2 bases from J, the junction kept 5 bases outside the gene matches. Germline CDR1 reads WNHNN; CDR2 reads SYGVQD (reference sequence). The CDR3 is made up of 15 amino acids. The CDR3 here is CASSEQGGRQETQYF. DNA for the CDR3: TGCGCCAGCAGTGAACAGGGGGGTCGGCAAGAGACCCAGTACTTC.

The CDR3 DNA is TGTGCCAGCAGTTACGGGCAGGCGTACTCTGGAAACACCATATATTTT. It codes for CASSYGQAYSGNTIYF. The rearrangement joins TRBV6-5 to TRBJ1-3; D gene uncertain. CDR1 is MNHEY, CDR2 SVGAGI, per germline. The CDR3 runs to 16 residues. The V gene lost 2 bases and the J gene lost 0 bases, with 11 bases spanning the gap.

The chain employs TRBV6-1 and TRBJ2-7; TRBD1 matches 8 bases. From germline, CDR1 is MNHNS and CDR2 SASEGT. The CDR3 runs 14 residues. Trimming cost V 5 bases and J 1 base; bases outside gene matches: 4. In DNA, the CDR3 is TGTGCCAGCAGTCAGGGGGCGAAGTCCTACGAGCAGTACGTC. Amino acids: CASSQGAKSYEQYV.

In the case of this clone: This sample also contains other DNA sequences that code for the same CDR3. The rearrangement links TRBV27 to TRBJ2-2, with D possibly TRBD2 on 5 matching bases. CDR3 length equals 12 residues. V lost 3 bases, J lost 6 bases, and 5 bases lay in between. Germline V lookup: CDR1 MNHEY, CDR2 SMNVEV (reference sequence). The CDR3 spells CASSLRAGELFF. CDR3 DNA sequence: TGTGCCAGCAGTTTGCGGGCCGGGGAGCTGTTTTTT.

V gene TRBV7-3 combines with J gene TRBJ1-1; a possible D gene is TRBD1 (5 bases). Germline V CDR1 and CDR2: SGHTA, FQGTGA. CDR3 length: 13 residues. With 1 base removed from V and 8 bases from J, the gap between germline ends came to 11 bases. CDR3 sequence reads: CASSLNGAGEAFF. The CDR3 DNA follows: TGTGCCAGCAGCTTAAATGGGGCCGGCGAAGCTTTCTTT.

The chain is built from TRBV6-1 and TRBJ1-5, with TRBD1 matching over 9 bases. After removal of 4 bases from V and 2 bases from J, the junction contained 6 bases not matched to a gene. The germline V gene encodes CDR1 MNHNS and CDR2 SASEGT. The CDR3 consists of 16 residues. The CDR3 loop is CASSGDRAKGNQPQHF. In DNA form, the CDR3 reads TGTGCCAGCAGTGGGGACAGGGCGAAGGGCAATCAGCCCCAGCATTTT.

This clone was counted a single time. V usage is TRBV5-1 and J usage is TRBJ2-2; 7 nucleotides line up with TRBD2. CDR3 size: 15 residues. Germline V lookup: CDR1 SGHRS, CDR2 YFSETQ. Trimming took 6 bases from V and 5 from J; bases not matched to a gene: 10. CDR3 loop: CASNPWEGNTGELFF. CDR3 bases: TGCGCCAGCAACCCTTGGGAGGGAAATACCGGGGAGCTGTTTTTT.

This clone was observed a few times. V usage is TRBV7-2 and J usage is TRBJ1-5, with D perhaps TRBD1 (5 bases). V lost 4 bases to trimming and J lost 4 bases, with 14 bases between them. From germline, CDR1 is SGHTA and CDR2 FQGNSA. The CDR3 has 15 amino acids. CDR3 region: CASSWGRTTNQPQHF. In nucleotides, the CDR3 is TGTGCCAGCAGCTGGGGACGGACTACGAATCAGCCCCAGCATTTT.

On this clone itself: The same CDR3 arises from other DNA sequences in this sample as well. This rearrangement joins TRBV6-5 to TRBJ1-1; D ambiguous. V shed 3 bases and J shed 2 bases, with 7 bases lying between them. CDR3 length equals 13 residues. Germline V gene lookup returns CDR1 MNHEY and CDR2 SVGAGI. CDR3 nucleotide sequence: TGTGCCAGCAGTTATGAGGGAAACACTGAAGCTTTCTTT. Its translation: CASSYEGNTEAFF.

J is TRBJ2-7 and V is TRBV7-2, with 8 bases aligning to TRBD1. The germline V gene has CDR1 SGHTA and CDR2 FQGNSA. V was clipped by 8 bases and J by 2 bases; unmatched bases: 2. The CDR3 loop spans 12 amino acids. CDR3 sequence: CASGGQAYEQYF. For the CDR3, the DNA is TGTGCCAGCGGGGGACAGGCCTACGAGCAGTACTTC. Looking up the rest from reference TRBV7-2 and TRBJ2-7 gives the full variable domain: GAGVSQSPSNKVTEKGKDVELRCDPISGHTALYWYRQSLGQGLEFLIYFQGNSAPDKSGLPSDRFSAERTGGSVSTLTIQRTQQEDSAVYLCASGGQAYEQYFGPGTRLTVT.

This clone was picked up one time. The J gene is TRBJ1-1, the V gene TRBV27, with 7 bases matching TRBD1. In germline, CDR1 is MNHEY, CDR2 SMNVEV (reference sequence). This CDR3 comprises 14 residues. Trimming at V came to 8 bases and at J to 6 bases, leaving 12 bases not matched to a gene. The CDR3 DNA is TGTGCCAGCGGAGAACCATCGGGACAGCCTGAAGCTTTCTTT. Translation gives CASGEPSGQPEAFF.

The chain has TRBV6-1 and TRBJ2-1, with TRBD2 identical over 10 bases. This CDR3 contains 15 residues. Germline loops: CDR1 MNHNS, CDR2 SASEGT. Trimming took 6 bases from V and 7 from J; bases not matched to a gene: 9. The CDR3 coding sequence is TGTGCCAGCAGATTCCCAGGACTAGCGGTAAATGAGCAGTTCTTC. This codes for CASRFPGLAVNEQFF.

V usage is TRBV30 and J usage is TRBJ1-2, with 9 positions matching TRBD1. Germline V CDR1 and CDR2: GTSNPN, SVGIG (reference sequence). The CDR3 runs to 15 residues. V dropped 4 bases and J dropped 8; count of bases not matched to a gene: 14. CDR3 region: CAWTLTGGGWNGYTF. CDR3 sequence (DNA): TGTGCCTGGACCTTAACAGGGGGCGGGTGGAACGGCTACACCTTC.

This clone was detected only once. The gene calls are TRBV11-3 and TRBJ2-1; no clear D. V lost 3 bases to trimming and J lost 0 bases, with 15 bases between them. CDR1 and CDR2 from the germline V gene are SGHNT and YENEEA. This CDR3 comprises 17 residues. The CDR3 is CASSFGSAESSYNEQFF. In DNA form, the CDR3 reads TGTGCCAGCAGCTTCGGGTCGGCAGAAAGCTCCTACAATGAGCAGTTCTTC.

V usage is TRBV9 and J usage is TRBJ2-3; 7 bases are shared with TRBD2. Germline loops: CDR1 SGDLS, CDR2 YYNGEE. The J segment lost 0 bases and the V segment lost 4 bases, leaving 8 bases of the junction unmatched. The length of the CDR3 is 16 residues. The CDR3, as DNA: TGTGCCAGCAGCTTACTCAGCGGGACTAGCACAGATACGCAGTATTTT. Translating it yields CASSLLSGTSTDTQYF.